This TCR beta chain was retrieved from a study of neoadjuvant nivolumab and ipilimumab in lung cancer. Overall study: Patients got nivolumab 3 mg/kg on days 1, 15 and 29; combination added ipilimumab 1 mg/kg day 1.

TCRdb's copy holds only in-frame clones and misses some; the assay was immunoSEQ multiplex PCR. In the table there are 25,000 to 35,000 clones, around nine tenths of which are singletons. V lost 1 base and J 2 bases, leaving 13 bases between the germline ends. There are 16 residues in the CDR3. CDR1 and CDR2 (germline): MNHEY, SMNVEV (reference sequence). In regard to this clone: The antigen is not known.

Overall study findings and caveats: Only two of four nivolumab-treated tumors gained richness and clonality by surgery. TCR richness and clonality were higher in tumors than adjacent uninvolved lung. Only a small number of samples underwent TCR sequencing.

Sequencing was performed on peripheral blood, taken after neoadjuvant nivolumab, alone or with ipilimumab, at or shortly before surgery. J is TRBJ2-3 and V is TRBV27, with D possibly being TRBD2 (6 bases). The sequence was collected from an adult with non-small cell lung cancer. The CDR3 loop is CASSLFGGTPTDTQYF. For the CDR3, the DNA is TGTGCCAGCAGTTTATTTGGGGGGACCCCCACAGATACGCAGTATTTT.